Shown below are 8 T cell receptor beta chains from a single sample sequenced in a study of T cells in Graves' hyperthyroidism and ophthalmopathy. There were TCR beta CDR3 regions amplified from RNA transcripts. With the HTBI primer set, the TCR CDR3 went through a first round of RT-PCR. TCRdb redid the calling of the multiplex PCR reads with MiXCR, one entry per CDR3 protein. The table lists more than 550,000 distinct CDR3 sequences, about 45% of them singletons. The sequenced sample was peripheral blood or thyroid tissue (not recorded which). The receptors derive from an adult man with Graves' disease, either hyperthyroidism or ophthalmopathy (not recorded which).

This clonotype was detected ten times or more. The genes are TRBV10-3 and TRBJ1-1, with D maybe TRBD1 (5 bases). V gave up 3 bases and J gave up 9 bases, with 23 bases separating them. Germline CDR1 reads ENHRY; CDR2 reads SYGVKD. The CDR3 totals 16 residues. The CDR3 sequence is CAISEVVGRQGSQAFF. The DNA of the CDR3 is TGTGCCATCAGTGAAGTCGTTGGTAGGCAGGGCTCACAAGCTTTCTTT.

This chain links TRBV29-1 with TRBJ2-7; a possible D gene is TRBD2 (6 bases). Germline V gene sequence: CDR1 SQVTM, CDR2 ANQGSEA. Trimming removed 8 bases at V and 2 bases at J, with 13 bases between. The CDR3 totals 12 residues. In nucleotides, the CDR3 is TGCAGCTTAGAGCGGGCGCCCTACGAGCAGTACTTC. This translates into CSLERAPYEQYF.

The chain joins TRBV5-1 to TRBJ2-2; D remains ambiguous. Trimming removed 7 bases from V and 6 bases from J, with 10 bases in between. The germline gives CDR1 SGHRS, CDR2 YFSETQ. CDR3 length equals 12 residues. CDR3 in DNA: TGCGCCAGCCGGTGGGTCTCCGGGGAGCTGTTTTTT. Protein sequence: CASRWVSGELFF.

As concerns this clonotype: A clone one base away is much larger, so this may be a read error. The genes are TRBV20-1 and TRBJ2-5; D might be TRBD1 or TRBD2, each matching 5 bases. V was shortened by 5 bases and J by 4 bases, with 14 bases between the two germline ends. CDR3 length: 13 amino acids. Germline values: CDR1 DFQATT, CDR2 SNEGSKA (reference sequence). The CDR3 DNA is TGCAGTGCTGGAGCAGGGACGGTAGAGACCCAGTACTTC. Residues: CSAGAGTVETQYF.

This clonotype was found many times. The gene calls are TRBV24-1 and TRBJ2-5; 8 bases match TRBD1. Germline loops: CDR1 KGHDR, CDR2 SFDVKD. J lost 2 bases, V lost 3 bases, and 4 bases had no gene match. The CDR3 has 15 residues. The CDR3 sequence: CATSDHGQGQETQYF. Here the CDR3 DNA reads TGTGCCACCAGTGATCACGGACAGGGTCAAGAGACCCAGTACTTC.

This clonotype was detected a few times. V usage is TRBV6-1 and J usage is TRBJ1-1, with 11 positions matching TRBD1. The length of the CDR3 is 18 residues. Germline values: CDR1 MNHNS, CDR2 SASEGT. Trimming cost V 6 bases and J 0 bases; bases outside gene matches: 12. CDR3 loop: CASRPRTGGLGLNTEAFF. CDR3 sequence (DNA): TGTGCCAGCAGACCCCGGACAGGGGGCCTGGGGCTGAACACTGAAGCTTTCTTT.

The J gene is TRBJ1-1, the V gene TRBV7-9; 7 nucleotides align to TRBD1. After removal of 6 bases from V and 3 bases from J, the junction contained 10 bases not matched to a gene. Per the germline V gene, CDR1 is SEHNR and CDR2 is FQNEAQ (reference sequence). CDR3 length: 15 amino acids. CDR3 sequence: CASRHRGDADTEAFF. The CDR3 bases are TGTGCCAGCAGACACAGGGGAGATGCGGACACTGAAGCTTTCTTT.

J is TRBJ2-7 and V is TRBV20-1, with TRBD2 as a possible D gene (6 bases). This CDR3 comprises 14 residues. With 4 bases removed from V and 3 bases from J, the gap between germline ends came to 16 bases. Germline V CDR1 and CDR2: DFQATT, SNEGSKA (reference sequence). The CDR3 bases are TGCAGTGCTACAACGACGACGGGAGTCTACGAGCAGTACTTC. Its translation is CSATTTTGVYEQYF.